The entry below describes one TCR beta chain. The specificity of this receptor is unknown. Base qualities are not at hand, and no much larger clone is one base apart. This sample stems from a study of OX40 agonist ivuxolimab in advanced cancers. Concerning the study at large: The costimulatory receptor OX40 (CD134) was targeted by ivuxolimab, a fully human IgG2 agonistic monoclonal antibody. Peripheral TCRbeta sequencing was intended to test whether TCR sequence diversity was altered and clonal T-cell expansion was caused by ivuxolimab. Among the approximately 54 dose-escalation patients, 19 had hepatocellular carcinoma, around 15 melanoma, 9 renal cell carcinoma and 9 head and neck cancer. Intravenous ivuxolimab was administered to patients every 2 weeks at six dose levels: 0.01, 0.1, 0.3, 1.5, 3 and 10 mg/kg. Prior anti-PD-1, anti-PD-L1 or anti-CTLA-4 therapy was permitted, and checkpoint inhibitors had been received by about 37% of dose-escalation patients. In the dose-escalation cohort, 65% to 85% of patients were male, and the mean age was around 65 years with a range of roughly 20 to 85. The paper reports the monotherapy dose-escalation portion (N of about 47 patients) of the phase I ivuxolimab trial. Three dose-escalation patients achieved partial responses, one with hepatocellular carcinoma and two with cutaneous melanoma.

For sequencing of the TCRbeta CDR3 region, genomic DNA was extracted from the sorted cells. The immunoSEQ Assay was used to sequence the TCRbeta CDR3 regions. This immuneACCESS table, as held by TCRdb, lists in-frame sequences with V and J called but not all clones. Of the missing ones, under half trace to an unresolved V gene in checked studies; the others have no known cause. The sample table holds roughly 50,000 clones, of which 87% were seen once. The ten largest clonotypes hold approximately 0.4% of the sample. The study at large found these results: Low levels of normalized T-cell clonal expansion were also seen in some patients who did not respond. At doses from 0.1 to 3.0 mg/kg, clonal expansion was seen in both CD4+ and CD8+ blood T cells between baseline and week 6. Which antigens the clonally expanded peripheral T cells were specific for was not determined. On average, CD8+ T cells showed more expanded clones than CD4+ T cells after ivuxolimab. In the 0.1-3.0 mg/kg groups, partial responders had among the lowest normalized peripheral clonal expansion, particularly in CD8+ T cells.

The trial excluded patients who had a history of autoimmune disease or who were on systemic immunosuppression. In every dose cohort, peripheral blood was drawn for TCR sequencing at baseline, cycle 4 day 1, and cycle 7 day 1. Samples came from an open-label, multicenter, first-in-human phase I dose-escalation trial of ivuxolimab. Adults with locally advanced or metastatic melanoma, renal cell carcinoma, hepatocellular carcinoma or head and neck squamous cell carcinoma were enrolled in the trial. Before TCR sequencing, CD4+ T cells and CD8+ T cells from peripheral blood were sorted into separate populations. The sample was CD4+ or CD8+ T cells sorted from blood, taken in a trial of the OX40 agonist ivuxolimab. The sequence came from an adult with an advanced solid tumor such as melanoma, head and neck, liver or kidney cancer.

The CDR3 reads as follows: CASSLEARLGQFF. The DNA is as follows: TGTGCCAGCAGCTTAGAAGCGAGGCTGGGGCAGTTCTTC. Recombination linked TRBV7-2 to TRBJ2-1, with no reliable assignment of the D segment. From the cysteine up to the phenylalanine, the CDR3 has a length of 13 residues. Only the CDR3 DNA stays, 39 bases, in frame from base 1. V is reduced by 1 base and J by 12 bases, leaving a spacing of 13 bases between them. The germline V gene gives CDR1 as SGHTA and CDR2 as FQGNSA.